The 21 T cell receptor beta chains presented below share a single source sample, sequenced in a study of cytomegalovirus exposure and HLA in healthy donors. 13 Jbeta primers and 60 Vbeta primers were used for the PCR. The table came from immunoSEQ multiplex PCR; TCRdb's copy has only in-frame clones and leaves some out. The sample lists over 150,000 clones, 80% occurring once. Sample: PBMCs. The receptors here all came from a woman aged 45-65 years in good health and CMV-seronegative.

The chain links TRBV4-3 to TRBJ1-4; 11 nucleotides match TRBD1. The length of the CDR3 is 19 residues. Germline CDR1 LGHNA, CDR2 YSLEER. The V and J ends lost 2 bases and 7 bases, in that order; junction bases with no gene match: 15. The CDR3 DNA follows: TGCGCCAGCAGCCAACAACTGGACAGGGGGCGCGTCGTAAGTGAAAAACTGTTTTTT. This encodes CASSQQLDRGRVVSEKLFF.

The V call is TRBV28, the J call TRBJ2-1; the D gene is possibly TRBD2 (6 bases). V lost 6 bases and J 7 bases, leaving 19 bases between the germline ends. The CDR3 contains 15 residues. The V gene's germline CDR1 is MDHEN and CDR2 SYDVKM. CDR3 protein: CASSLIPGLPNEQFF. CDR3 coding DNA: TGTGCCAGCAGCCTCATACCGGGACTCCCGAATGAGCAGTTCTTC.

V and J are TRBV2 and TRBJ1-5; TRBD1 matches at 10 bases. V was pared by 1 base and J by 7 bases, with 1 base of the junction left unmatched. CDR1 is SNHLY and CDR2 is FYNNEI in the germline V gene. This CDR3 has 14 residues. The CDR3 sequence is CASSEGTGGQPQHF. CDR3 DNA: TGTGCCAGCAGTGAAGGGACAGGGGGACAGCCCCAGCATTTT.

The chain combines TRBV10-3 with TRBJ1-2, with D possibly matching TRBD1 (6 bases). This CDR3 is built from 12 residues. The germline gives CDR1 ENHRY, CDR2 SYGVKD. Trimming shortened V by 6 bases and J by 5 bases, and 10 bases separated the two germline ends. The CDR3 here is CAIRVQGYGYTF. DNA of the CDR3: TGTGCCATCAGGGTACAGGGTTATGGCTACACCTTC.

This chain connects TRBV19 to TRBJ1-2; the D gene is possibly TRBD1 (6 bases). The V gene lost 9 bases and the J gene lost 10 bases, with 15 bases spanning the gap. The CDR3 covers 11 residues. Germline loops: CDR1 LNHDA, CDR2 SQIVND (reference sequence). The CDR3 reads CASTGFSDYTF. In DNA form, the CDR3 reads TGTGCCAGCACAGGGTTTAGTGACTACACCTTC.

The gene calls are TRBV10-3 and TRBJ2-2; TRBD1 agrees at 11 bases. After removal of 5 bases from V and 6 bases from J, the junction contained 5 bases not matched to a gene. The CDR3 extends over 15 amino acids. CDR1 and CDR2 (germline): ENHRY, SYGVKD. CDR3 in DNA: TGTGCCATCAGTCCGGGACAGGGGGTTCCCGGGGAGCTGTTTTTT. Protein: CAISPGQGVPGELFF.

This sequence joins TRBV29-1 and TRBJ2-3; D possibly corresponds to TRBD2 (7 bases). Trimming pared 6 bases from V and 1 base from J, leaving 11 bases between. CDR1 SQVTM and CDR2 ANQGSEA come from the germline V gene. This CDR3 has 13 residues. CDR3 sequence reads: CSVGGRGTDTQYF. CDR3 DNA sequence: TGCAGCGTCGGGGGGCGCGGCACAGATACGCAGTATTTT.

The sample holds a few counts of this clone. The gene calls are TRBV4-1 and TRBJ2-2; a weak D match, TRBD1 (5 bases). The germline V and J ends were trimmed by 0 bases and 6 bases, with 17 bases remaining between them. The CDR3 is 17 residues long. Germline V CDR1 and CDR2: MGHRA, YSYEKL. This CDR3 is CASSQDDSTRVAGELFF. The CDR3, as DNA: TGCGCCAGCAGCCAAGACGATTCTACCAGGGTCGCCGGGGAGCTGTTTTTT.

V is TRBV5-1 and J is TRBJ1-2, with D perhaps matching TRBD1 (6 bases). The CDR3 has 12 amino acids. Germline values: CDR1 SGHRS, CDR2 YFSETQ. Trimming pared 6 bases from V and 13 bases from J, leaving 19 bases between. DNA of the CDR3: TGCGCCAGCAAAACAGGGACATCAGCGGTCACCTTC. Its translation: CASKTGTSAVTF.

In the case of this clone: One end of the junction does not line up with germline, which may come from a read error. The chain combines TRBV7-9 with TRBJ1-1, with 7 bases lining up with TRBD1. Germline V lookup: CDR1 SEHNR, CDR2 FQNEAQ (reference sequence). The length of the CDR3 is 15 residues. The DNA of the CDR3 is TGTTCCAGCAGCCAGTACAGGGGCGAGAACACTGAAGCTTTCTTT. Amino acids: CSSSQYRGENTEAFF.

The gene calls are TRBV5-1 and TRBJ2-3; possibly TRBD2 for D (5 bases). This CDR3 comprises 14 residues. V was cut by 4 bases and J by 4 bases, with 13 bases left in between. Germline CDR1 SGHRS, CDR2 YFSETQ. The CDR3 region has the DNA TGCGCCAGCAGCACTGGACTGTTCTCAGATACGCAGTATTTT. It yields the protein CASSTGLFSDTQYF.

The chain carries TRBV15 and TRBJ1-1, with 9 bases lining up with TRBD1. CDR1 is LNHNV, CDR2 YYDKDF, per germline (reference sequence). The trim removed 2 bases at V and 5 bases at J, leaving 12 bases unmatched. The CDR3 runs to 17 residues. CDR3 in DNA: TGTGCCACCAGCAGATACGCCGCCGACAGGGGGGGAACTGAAGCTTTCTTT. Protein sequence: CATSRYAADRGGTEAFF.

There are a few counts of this clone. The rearrangement joins TRBV2 to TRBJ1-1; D is perhaps TRBD1 (5 bases). The CDR3 consists of 13 residues. V lost 7 bases, J lost 3 bases, and 12 bases lay in between. Germline V gene lookup returns CDR1 SNHLY and CDR2 FYNNEI. The CDR3 reads CASISDRDTEAFF. CDR3 DNA sequence: TGTGCCAGCATTTCTGACAGAGACACTGAAGCTTTCTTT.

The rearrangement joins TRBV5-1 to TRBJ1-1; a weak D match, TRBD1 (6 bases). There are 13 residues in the CDR3. Germline-derived CDR1 and CDR2 are SGHRS and YFSETQ. The germline V and J ends were trimmed by 4 bases and 6 bases, with 13 bases remaining between them. CDR3 DNA sequence: TGCGCCAGCAGCACAGCCTCAGGGGCTGAAGCTTTCTTT. This sequence encodes CASSTASGAEAFF.

The chain has TRBV7-6 and TRBJ1-3; tentatively, D is TRBD1 (5 bases). V lost 5 bases and J lost 0, with 8 bases in between. There are 14 residues in the CDR3. Germline V gene lookup returns CDR1 SGHVS and CDR2 FNYEAQ. This CDR3 is CASSPGLSGNTIYF. DNA for the CDR3: TGTGCCAGCAGCCCGGGACTCTCTGGAAACACCATATATTTT.

The chain has TRBV19 and TRBJ1-5; D is possibly TRBD1 (5 bases). Germline CDR1 and CDR2: LNHDA and SQIVND (reference sequence). The CDR3 spans 15 residues. V was cut by 4 bases and J by 0 bases, with 10 bases left in between. The CDR3 sequence is CASSRQQYSNQPQHF. The CDR3, as DNA: TGTGCCAGTAGTAGACAGCAATATAGCAATCAGCCCCAGCATTTT.

This rearrangement joins TRBV7-5 to TRBJ2-3; whether TRBD1, the table's D call, matches the DNA was not checked. TRBV7-5 is noted as a pseudogene. This CDR3 comprises 12 residues. CDR3 amino acids: CARDREVDTQYF. In DNA form, the CDR3 reads TGTGCCAGGGACAGGGAGGTTGATACGCAGTATTTT.

The gene calls are TRBV10-2 and TRBJ1-3, with unresolved D. Per the germline V gene, CDR1 is WSHSY and CDR2 is SAAADI. Trimming removed 7 bases from V and 0 bases from J, with 4 bases in between. The CDR3 totals 12 residues. This CDR3 is CASMSSGNTIYF. The CDR3 DNA follows: TGCGCCAGCATGAGCTCTGGAAACACCATATATTTT.

This sequence joins TRBV4-3 and TRBJ2-1; D may be TRBD2 (7 bases). V was cut by 4 bases and J by 8 bases, with 24 bases left in between. From germline, CDR1 is LGHNA and CDR2 YSLEER. CDR3 length: 17 amino acids. The DNA of the CDR3 is TGCGCCAGCAGCCCTAGAGGCGGGGCGGGGGCCTCGTATGAGCAGTTCTTC. Protein product: CASSPRGGAGASYEQFF.

V usage is TRBV2 and J usage is TRBJ1-2; maybe TRBD1 (5 bases). Trimming shortened V by 7 bases and J by 8 bases, and 17 bases separated the two germline ends. The CDR3 is 13 amino acids. Germline values: CDR1 SNHLY, CDR2 FYNNEI. CDR3 DNA: TGTGCCAGCATAAGGCCCGGGGGAGAGGGCTACACCTTC. Translated, it gives CASIRPGGEGYTF.

This clone was recorded once. The rearrangement uses TRBV5-8 and TRBJ2-1; 8 bases are shared with TRBD2. Germline CDR1 is SGHTS and CDR2 is YDEGEE. V was clipped by 4 bases and J by 2 bases; unmatched bases: 5. CDR3 size: 15 residues. The CDR3 DNA sequence: TGTGCCAGCAGCCCCGGGACTAGACCCTACAATGAGCAGTTCTTC. It codes for CASSPGTRPYNEQFF.